This T cell receptor beta chain was sequenced in a study of T cells in narcolepsy listed by TCRdb under 2018. As for the study more broadly: Patients with narcolepsy type 1 or type 2 (NT1, NT2) were enrolled in the study together with healthy control donors. To look for autoreactive T cells in narcolepsy patients that target self-antigens of hypocretin neurons (hypocretin, TRIB2), the study used TCR Vbeta sequencing to follow clonotypes in blood and CSF.

Libraries were constructed by the immunoSEQ multiplex PCR assay. TCRdb limited this immuneACCESS table to in-frame rearrangements with V and J called. A share of clones is missing; checked studies link under half to unresolved V genes, and the rest is unexplained. Within this sample are over 15,000 clones, with over 75% of them counted one time only. The top ten constitute over 30% of the sample. The investigation overall reported the following: Patients and controls had comparable numbers of sequenced blood memory CD4+ clonotypes, averaging about 40,000 and 33,000, respectively. Autoreactive clonotypes were reported to be detected serially in the blood of the same patients and of different patients, but not in the blood of healthy controls. In plots comparing CSF and blood CD4+ T cell clonotypes from the same patient, HCRT-specific and TRIB2-specific autoreactive clonotypes were highlighted. Some blood memory CD4+ repertoires from patients and controls contained no sequences matching autoreactive T cell clones.

For TCR Vbeta sequencing, memory CD4+ T cells were sorted ex vivo from the peripheral blood of narcolepsy patients and healthy controls. Reading from cysteine to phenylalanine, the CDR3 counts 13 amino acids. The CDR3 DNA has 39 bases and is translated from base 1. Reading the germline V gene gives CDR1 MNHNS and CDR2 SASEGT. V was cut back by 6 bases and J by 4 bases, leaving a gap of 11 bases between them. About this clone itself: It lacks a known antigen. No base quality values were provided; no much bigger clone lies one nucleotide off.

The sample taken for sequencing was memory (CD45RA-) CD4+ T cells from blood. Read against the paper, the sample's cell subset or site label means: memory T cells sorted ex vivo from peripheral blood. The chain employs TRBV6-1 and TRBJ2-3; a confident D gene designation cannot be given. The clonotype comes from a human donor in good health. The DNA sequence is as follows: TGTGCCAGCAGCTCGACCCTAGCAGATACGCAGTATTTT. The encoded protein is CASSSTLADTQYF.